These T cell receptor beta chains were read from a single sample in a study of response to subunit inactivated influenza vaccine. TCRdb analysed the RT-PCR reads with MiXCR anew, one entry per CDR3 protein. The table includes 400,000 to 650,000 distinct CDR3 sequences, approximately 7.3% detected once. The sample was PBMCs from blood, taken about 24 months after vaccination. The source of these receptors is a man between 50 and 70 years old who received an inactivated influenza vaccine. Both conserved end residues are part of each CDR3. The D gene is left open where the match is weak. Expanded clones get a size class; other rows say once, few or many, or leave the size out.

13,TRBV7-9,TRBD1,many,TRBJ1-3,CASSLAGDSTIYF,TGTGCCAGCAGCTTAGCGGGGGACAGTACCATATATTTT
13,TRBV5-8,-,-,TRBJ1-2,CASTFRQSYGYTF,TGTGCCAGCACCTTTAGACAGTCATATGGCTACACCTTC
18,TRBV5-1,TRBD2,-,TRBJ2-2,CASSYSRLAGGVTGELFF,TGCGCCAGCAGCTATAGTAGACTAGCGGGAGGAGTCACCGGGGAGCTGTTTTTT
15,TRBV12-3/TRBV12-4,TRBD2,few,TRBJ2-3,CASSIAGYSTDTQYF,TGTGCCAGCAGTATAGCGGGCTACAGCACAGATACGCAGTATTTT
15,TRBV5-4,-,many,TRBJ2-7,CASSLGPGAPYEQYF,TGTGCCAGCAGCTTGGGTCCGGGGGCGCCGTACGAGCAGTACTTC
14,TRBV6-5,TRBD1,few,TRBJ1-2,CASSYSTGSIGYTF,TGTGCCAGCAGTTACTCGACAGGGAGTATTGGCTACACCTTC
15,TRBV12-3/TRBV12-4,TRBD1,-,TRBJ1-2,CASSFRGQGYYGYTF,TGTGCCAGCAGTTTTAGGGGACAGGGGTACTATGGCTACACCTTC
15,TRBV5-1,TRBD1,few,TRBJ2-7,CASSLSLQGRSEQYF,TGCGCCAGCAGCTTGTCGTTACAGGGGAGAAGCGAGCAGTACTTC
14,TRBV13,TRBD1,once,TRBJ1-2,CASAPGQILYGYTF,TGTGCCAGCGCCCCGGGACAGATTCTCTATGGCTACACCTTC
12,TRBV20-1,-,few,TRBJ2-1,CSAEDGYNEQFF,TGCAGTGCTGAGGACGGCTACAATGAGCAGTTCTTC
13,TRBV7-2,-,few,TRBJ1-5,CASSLGTVQPQHF,TGTGCCAGCAGCTTAGGAACGGTTCAGCCCCAGCATTTT
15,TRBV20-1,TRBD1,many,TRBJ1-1,CSAKNAGTGIAEAFF,TGCAGTGCTAAAAACGCCGGGACAGGGATCGCTGAAGCTTTCTTT
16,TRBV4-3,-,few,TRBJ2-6,CASSQDPGAGANVLTF,TGCGCCAGCAGCCAAGATCCAGGGGCTGGGGCCAACGTCCTGACTTTC
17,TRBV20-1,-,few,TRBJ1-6,CSARDLGRSSYNSPLHF,TGCAGTGCTAGAGATCTCGGCAGAAGCTCCTATAATTCACCCCTCCACTTT
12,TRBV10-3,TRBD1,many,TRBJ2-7,CAISGPGQGSNF,TGTGCCATCAGTGGGCCGGGACAGGGGTCTAACTTC
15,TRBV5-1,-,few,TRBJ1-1,CASSAAGLALPEAFF,TGCGCCAGCAGCGCCGCGGGTTTAGCTTTGCCTGAAGCTTTCTTT
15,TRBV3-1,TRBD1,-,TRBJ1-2,CASRFGQGPNYGYTF,TGTGCCAGCAGATTTGGACAGGGTCCTAACTATGGCTACACCTTC
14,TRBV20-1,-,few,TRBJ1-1,CSARVGGSDTEAFF,TGCAGTGCTAGAGTGGGAGGGTCGGACACTGAAGCTTTCTTT
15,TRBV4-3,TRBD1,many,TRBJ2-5,CASSQATRGRETQYF,TGCGCCAGCAGCCAAGCCACGAGGGGGCGAGAGACCCAGTACTTC
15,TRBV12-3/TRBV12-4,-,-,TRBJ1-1,CASSLASGKMGKAFF,TGTGCCAGCAGTTTAGCGAGCGGGAAGATGGGGAAAGCTTTCTTT
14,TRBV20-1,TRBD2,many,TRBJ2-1,CSSRGEGPGNEQFF,TGCAGCTCTCGGGGGGAGGGCCCGGGCAATGAGCAGTTCTTC
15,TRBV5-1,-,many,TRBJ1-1,CASSLERGGLTEAFF,TGCGCCAGCAGCTTGGAAAGGGGCGGTTTGACTGAAGCTTTCTTT
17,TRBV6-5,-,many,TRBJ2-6,CASSYSSEASGANVLTF,TGTGCCAGCAGTTACTCGAGTGAGGCCTCTGGGGCCAACGTCCTGACTTTC
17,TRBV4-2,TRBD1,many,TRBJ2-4,CASSQGVRGSAKNIQYF,TGTGCCAGCAGCCAAGGGGTCAGGGGGAGTGCCAAAAACATTCAGTACTTC
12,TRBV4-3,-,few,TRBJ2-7,CASSKGGYEQYF,TGCGCCAGCAGCAAAGGGGGCTACGAGCAGTACTTC
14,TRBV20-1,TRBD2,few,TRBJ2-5,CSARESGRQETQYF,TGCAGTGCTAGAGAGAGCGGGAGACAAGAGACCCAGTACTTC
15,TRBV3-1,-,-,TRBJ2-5,CASSQWGRGQETQYF,TGTGCCAGCAGCCAGTGGGGGAGGGGGCAAGAGACCCAGTACTTC
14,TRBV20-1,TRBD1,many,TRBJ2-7,CSARSRDRVIEQYF,TGCAGTGCTAGATCCCGGGACAGGGTCATCGAGCAGTACTTC
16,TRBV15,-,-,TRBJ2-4,CATSSNPGTAKNIQYF,TGTGCCACCAGCAGTAACCCCGGGACAGCCAAAAACATTCAGTACTTC
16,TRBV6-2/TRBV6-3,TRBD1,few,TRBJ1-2,CASSYIPPGRGHGYTF,TGTGCCAGCAGTTATATACCCCCTGGCAGGGGGCATGGCTACACCTTC
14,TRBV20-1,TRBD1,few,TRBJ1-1,CSARAGTGRPEAFF,TGCAGTGCTAGAGCCGGGACAGGGCGCCCTGAAGCTTTCTTT
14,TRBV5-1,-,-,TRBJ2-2,CASKWNANTGELFF,TGCGCCAGCAAGTGGAATGCGAACACCGGGGAGCTGTTTTTT
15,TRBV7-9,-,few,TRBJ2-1,CASSLDGGADNEQFF,TGTGCCAGCAGCTTAGATGGGGGCGCGGACAATGAGCAGTTCTTC
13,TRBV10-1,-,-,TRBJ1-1,CASSERIGTEAFF,TGCGCCAGCAGTGAGCGTATCGGCACTGAAGCTTTCTTT
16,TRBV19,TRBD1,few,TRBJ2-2,CASSIGTGPNTGELFF,TGTGCCAGTAGTATAGGGACAGGGCCAAACACCGGGGAGCTGTTTTTT
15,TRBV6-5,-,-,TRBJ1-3,CASSYVGRSGNTIYF,TGTGCCAGCAGTTACGTGGGGCGCTCTGGAAACACCATATATTTT
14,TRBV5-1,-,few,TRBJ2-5,CASSLAGKWETQYF,TGCGCCAGCAGCTTGGCAGGGAAGTGGGAGACCCAGTACTTC
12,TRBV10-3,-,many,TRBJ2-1,CAIASSYNEQFF,TGTGCCATAGCTAGCTCCTACAATGAGCAGTTCTTC
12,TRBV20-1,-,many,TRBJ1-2,CSVSGLIYGYTF,TGCAGTGTTTCCGGACTCATCTATGGCTACACCTTC
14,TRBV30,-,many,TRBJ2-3,CAWSAGGTTDTQYF,TGTGCCTGGAGTGCTGGAGGGACCACAGATACGCAGTATTTT